This is a list of T cell receptor beta chains from one sample in a study of shared clonotypes between healthy human individuals. Repertoires were generated with immunoSEQ multiplex PCR, while TCRdb's copy carries only in-frame clones and drops some. The profile shows some 1,900,000 clones, roughly 94% of them singletons. The specimen sequenced was naive CD8+ T cells sorted from blood. The receptor source for this set is a man aged 18 to 30 in good health. CDR3s include the opening cysteine and the closing phenylalanine or tryptophan. The D gene is left open where the match is weak.

v_gene,len,d_gene,j_gene,CDR3aa
TRBV6-6,15,NA,TRBJ2-5,CASSRSGTPQETQYF
TRBV19,18,TRBD2,TRBJ2-5,CASQSGTSGWGLQETQYF
TRBV7-9,14,NA,TRBJ2-2,CASSQDTNTGELFF
TRBV5-1,14,NA,TRBJ2-7,CASSTGASGHEQYF
TRBV27,18,NA,TRBJ2-3,CASSLSSSWARDTDTQYF
TRBV27,13,TRBD2,TRBJ2-7,CASSALAAYEQYF
TRBV7-8,14,NA,TRBJ1-2,CASSFSTGRGGYTF
TRBV10-3,14,TRBD1,TRBJ1-1,CAIKGTDMNTEAFF
TRBV7-2,16,NA,TRBJ2-1,CASSLGGPSTYNEQFF
TRBV13,17,TRBD2,TRBJ2-7,CASSLGPLSGRAYEQYF
TRBV11-2,12,NA,TRBJ2-5,CASSFLLGNQYF
TRBV5-1,15,NA,TRBJ2-7,CASSLDGKTSYEQYF
TRBV5-6,14,NA,TRBJ2-7,CASSFWATTYEQYF
TRBV9,15,TRBD1,TRBJ1-2,CASSVVETGVNGYTF
TRBV5-1,15,TRBD1,TRBJ2-1,CASSLTGQGASEQFF
TRBV6-1,15,NA,TRBJ1-1,CASSEARGYYTEAFF
TRBV5-4,14,NA,TRBJ2-5,CASSLAGTQETQYF
TRBV11-2,15,TRBD2,TRBJ2-5,CASSPWGGDQETQYF
TRBV27,13,TRBD2,TRBJ2-1,CASSMTSQNEQFF
TRBV9,16,NA,TRBJ1-1,CASSVGSGVKYTEAFF
TRBV7-2,13,NA,TRBJ2-7,CASSPRAPYEQYF
TRBV5-8,15,TRBD1,TRBJ1-2,CASSPGTGPNYGYTF
TRBV4-2,13,TRBD1,TRBJ2-7,CASSQVTGDEQYF
TRBV7-8,16,TRBD1,TRBJ2-7,CASSLIGTAFSYEQYF
TRBV27,15,TRBD2,TRBJ2-7,CASSFGTSGAYEQYF
TRBV9,15,NA,TRBJ2-5,CASSVGLYSEETQYF
TRBV2,14,TRBD1,TRBJ1-6,CASSGGQGYSPLHF
TRBV29-1,12,NA,TRBJ2-3,CSVVGRTDTQYF
TRBV29-1,13,TRBD1,TRBJ2-7,CSVQTGSSYEQYF
TRBV19,14,NA,TRBJ2-7,CASSGRDGPYEQYF
TRBV4-3,16,TRBD2,TRBJ2-7,CASSQDSSGSGYEQYF
TRBV9,13,NA,TRBJ1-1,CASSVDGSPEAFF
TRBV10-2,15,NA,TRBJ2-1,CASSEFWRGKAEQFF
TRBV7-9,15,TRBD1,TRBJ1-1,CASSPKGGWDTEAFF
TRBV25-1,14,NA,TRBJ2-7,CASSEGTGAYEQYF
TRBV6-5,14,NA,TRBJ2-2,CASSYSGNTGELFF
TRBV6-5,15,NA,TRBJ1-2,CASSYGAGSNYGYTF
TRBV13,14,NA,TRBJ2-3,CASSLRTSTDTQYF
TRBV19,14,NA,TRBJ1-2,CASSEGYRFDGYTF
TRBV4-1,15,NA,TRBJ2-7,CASSQAGTPRHEQYF
TRBV9,14,NA,TRBJ1-2,CASSVGRDHYGYTF
TRBV27,13,TRBD2,TRBJ2-1,CASSWDYYNEQFF
TRBV7-9,16,TRBD2,TRBJ2-5,CASSLVLAGDQETQYF
TRBV27,16,NA,TRBJ2-1,CASSYLSGSSYNEQFF
TRBV5-6,14,NA,TRBJ1-2,CASSYRSPGYGYTF
TRBV18,18,NA,TRBJ2-1,CASSPRWSRQGSYNEQFF
TRBV27,16,TRBD1,TRBJ2-1,CASSLRDRGLYNEQFF
TRBV4-1,14,NA,TRBJ2-7,CASSLSDNSYEQYF
TRBV5-1,22,NA,TRBJ1-2,CASSLAEEVKGLWTGWGTGYTF
TRBV4-3,13,TRBD1,TRBJ1-2,CASSPTGHYGYTF
TRBV6-6,12,NA,TRBJ2-1,CASSLGYNEQFF